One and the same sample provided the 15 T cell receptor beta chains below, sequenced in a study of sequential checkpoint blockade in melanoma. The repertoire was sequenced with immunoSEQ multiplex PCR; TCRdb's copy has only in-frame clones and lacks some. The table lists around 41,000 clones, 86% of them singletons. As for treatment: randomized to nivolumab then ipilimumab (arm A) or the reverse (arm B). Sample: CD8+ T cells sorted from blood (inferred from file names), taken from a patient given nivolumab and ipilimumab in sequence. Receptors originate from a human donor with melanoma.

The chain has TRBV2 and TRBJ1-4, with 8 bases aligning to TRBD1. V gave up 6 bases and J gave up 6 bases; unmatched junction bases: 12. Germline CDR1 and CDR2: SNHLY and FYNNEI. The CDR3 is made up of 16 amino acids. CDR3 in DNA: TGTGCCAGCAGCCTGACAGGGGTGGTGTTCTATGAAAAACTGTTTTTT. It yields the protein CASSLTGVVFYEKLFF.

The CDR3 loop is CSVEDPGRGNSYEQYF. DNA for the CDR3: TGCAGCGTTGAAGATCCCGGCAGGGGAAATTCGTACGAGCAGTACTTC. This chain connects TRBV29-1 to TRBJ2-7; D may be TRBD1 (6 bases). CDR1 and CDR2 from the germline V gene are SQVTM and ANQGSEA. V shed 0 bases and J shed 4 bases, with 19 bases lying between them. The CDR3 is 16 residues long.

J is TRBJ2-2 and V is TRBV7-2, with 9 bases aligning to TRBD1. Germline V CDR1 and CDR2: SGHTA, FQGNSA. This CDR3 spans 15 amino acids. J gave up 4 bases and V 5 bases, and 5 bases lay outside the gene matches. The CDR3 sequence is CASSGQGIGTGELFF. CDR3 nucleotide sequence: TGTGCCAGCAGCGGACAGGGGATCGGCACCGGGGAGCTGTTTTTT.

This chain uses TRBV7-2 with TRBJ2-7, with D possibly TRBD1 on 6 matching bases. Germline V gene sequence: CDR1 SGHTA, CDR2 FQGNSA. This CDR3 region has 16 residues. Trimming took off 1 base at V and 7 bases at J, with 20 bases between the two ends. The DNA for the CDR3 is TGTGCCAGCAGCTTAGGTCCAGGGACAACCGCCTTGGAGCAGTACGTC. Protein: CASSLGPGTTALEQYV.

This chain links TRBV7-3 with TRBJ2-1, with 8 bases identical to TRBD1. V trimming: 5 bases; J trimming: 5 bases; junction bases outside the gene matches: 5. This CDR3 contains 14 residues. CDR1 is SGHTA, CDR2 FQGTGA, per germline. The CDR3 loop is CASSPGTGNNEQFF. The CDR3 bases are TGTGCCAGCAGCCCCGGGACAGGCAACAATGAGCAGTTCTTC.

The CDR3 DNA is TGTGCCAGCAGTGCGCATTTCACAGGGGGCAACACTGAAGCTTTCTTT. Encoded protein: CASSAHFTGGNTEAFF. V gene TRBV28 combines with J gene TRBJ1-1, with 9 nucleotides matching TRBD1. CDR3 length: 16 residues. Trimming cost V 5 bases and J 2 bases; bases outside gene matches: 9. Looked up from germline, CDR1 is MDHEN and CDR2 is SYDVKM.

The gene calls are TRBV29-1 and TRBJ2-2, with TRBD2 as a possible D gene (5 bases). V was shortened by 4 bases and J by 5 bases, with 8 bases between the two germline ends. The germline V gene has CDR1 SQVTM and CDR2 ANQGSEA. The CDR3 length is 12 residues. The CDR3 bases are TGCAGCGTTGTCGAGGGAACCGGGGAGCTGTTTTTT. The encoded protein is CSVVEGTGELFF.

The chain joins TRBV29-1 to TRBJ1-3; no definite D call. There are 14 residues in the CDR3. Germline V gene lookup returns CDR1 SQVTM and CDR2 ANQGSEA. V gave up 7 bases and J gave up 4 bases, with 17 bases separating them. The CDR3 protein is CSATVAAGGNTIYF. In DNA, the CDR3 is TGCAGCGCCACGGTCGCGGCGGGAGGAAACACCATATATTTT.

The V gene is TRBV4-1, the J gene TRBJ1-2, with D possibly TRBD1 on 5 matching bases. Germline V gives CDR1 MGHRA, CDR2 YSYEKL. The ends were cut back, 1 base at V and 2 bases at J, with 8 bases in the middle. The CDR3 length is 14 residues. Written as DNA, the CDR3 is TGCGCCAGCAGCCAAGTCAGGGTGAACTATGGCTACACCTTC. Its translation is CASSQVRVNYGYTF.

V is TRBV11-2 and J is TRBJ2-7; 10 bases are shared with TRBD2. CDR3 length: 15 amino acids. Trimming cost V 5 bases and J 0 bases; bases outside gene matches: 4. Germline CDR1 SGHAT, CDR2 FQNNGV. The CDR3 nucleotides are TGTGCCAGCAGCCTGACTAGCGGGCCCTCCTACGAGCAGTACGTC. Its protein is CASSLTSGPSYEQYV.

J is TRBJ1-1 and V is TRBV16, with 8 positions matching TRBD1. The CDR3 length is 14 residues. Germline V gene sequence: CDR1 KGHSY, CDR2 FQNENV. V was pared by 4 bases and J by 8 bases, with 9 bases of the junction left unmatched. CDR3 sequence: CASSLMTGAAEAFF. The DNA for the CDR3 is TGTGCCAGCAGCCTAATGACAGGGGCAGCCGAAGCTTTCTTT.

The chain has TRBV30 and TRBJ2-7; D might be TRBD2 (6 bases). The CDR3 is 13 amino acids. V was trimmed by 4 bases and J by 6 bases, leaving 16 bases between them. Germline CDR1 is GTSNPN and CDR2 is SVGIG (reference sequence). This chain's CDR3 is CAWTETRDSEQYF. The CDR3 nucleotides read TGTGCCTGGACCGAGACGCGGGATAGCGAGCAGTACTTC.

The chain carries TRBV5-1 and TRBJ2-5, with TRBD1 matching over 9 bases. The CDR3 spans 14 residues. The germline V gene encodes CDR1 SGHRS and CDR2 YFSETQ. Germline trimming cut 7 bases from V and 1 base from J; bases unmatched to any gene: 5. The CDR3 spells CASQPGQGQETQYF. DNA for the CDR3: TGCGCCAGCCAACCGGGACAGGGCCAAGAGACCCAGTACTTC. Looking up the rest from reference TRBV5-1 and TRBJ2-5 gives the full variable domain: KAGVTQTPRYLIKTRGQQVTLSCSPISGHRSVSWYQQTPGQGLQFLFEYFSETQRNKGNFPGRFSGRQFSNSRSEMNVSTLELGDSALYLCASQPGQGQETQYFGPGTRLLVL.

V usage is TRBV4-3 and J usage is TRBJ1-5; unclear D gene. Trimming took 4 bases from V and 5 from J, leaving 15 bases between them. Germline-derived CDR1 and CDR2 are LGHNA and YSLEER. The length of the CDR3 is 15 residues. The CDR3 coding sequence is TGCGCCAGCAGCCTCCGGTCCACCAATGATCAGCCCCAGCATTTT. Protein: CASSLRSTNDQPQHF.

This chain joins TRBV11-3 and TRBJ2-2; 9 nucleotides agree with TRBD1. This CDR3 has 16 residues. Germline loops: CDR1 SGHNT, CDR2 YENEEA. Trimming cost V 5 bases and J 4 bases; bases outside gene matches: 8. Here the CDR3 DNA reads TGTGCCAGCAGCGCCCCGGGACAGGGTACCACCGGGGAGCTGTTTTTT. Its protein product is CASSAPGQGTTGELFF.